The sequence of this T cell receptor beta chain was determined in a study of blood T cells in healthy people across ages. PCR was performed a second time for roughly 7 to 12 cycles using a sample-barcoded 5' primer and a J-beta primer mix. MiXCR, run by TCRdb on the 5' RACE reads, gives a single entry per CDR3 protein. The table shows fewer than 1.5 million distinct CDR3 sequences, with around 39% occurring only once. The CDR3 runs 16 residues. The origin of this receptor is a woman aged 18-35 years in good health. The sequenced sample consisted of blood. The chain employs TRBV21-1 and TRBJ2-3; the tabulated D call, TRBD1, remains unverified against the DNA. TRBV21-1 is an annotated pseudogene. Here the CDR3 reads CASSKATGQQTDTQYF. DNA for the CDR3: TGTGCCAGCAGCAAAGCAACGGGACAGCAAACAGATACGCAGTATTTT.